This T cell receptor (beta chain) came from a study of T-cell reconstitution after alpha-beta-depleted transplantation in children. This clonotype has just a few counts. Unique molecular identifiers were built into the TCRbeta library. In TCRdb, the PCR reads were re-called with MiXCR into one record per CDR3 protein. The sample records hundreds of thousands of distinct CDR3 sequences, roughly 9% being singletons. V lost 5 bases and J lost 1; bases outside the gene matches: 3. Germline V lookup: CDR1 SGHRS, CDR2 YFSETQ. The CDR3 length is 14 residues. This material consisted of PBMCs from the stem cell graft donor, taken from the stem cell graft. This sequence was found in a human donor who donated a stem cell graft to a child with acute lymphoblastic leukemia. The chain joins TRBV5-1 to TRBJ2-1; 7 nucleotides match TRBD2. The CDR3 spells CASSWGGSYNEQFF. CDR3 in DNA: TGCGCCAGCAGTTGGGGGGGGTCCTACAATGAGCAGTTCTTC.